This record looks at one TCR beta chain sequence and its context. The sample is drawn from a study of PD-L1 blockade in urothelial cancer. CDR3 size: 14 residues. CDR1 and CDR2 from the germline V gene are SGHTA and FQGNSA. Between the trimmed V and J ends, which lost 4 bases and 2 bases, there was a span of 11 bases. Only in-frame clones appear in the TCRdb table, and some are missing; sequencing was by immunoSEQ multiplex PCR. The data hold 95,000 to 100,000 clones, with over 75% observed a single time. Time point denoted: pretreatment peripheral blood. Samples were collected from each patient before treatment and during treatment. Each patient gave between 1 and 8 of them in total.

V gene TRBV7-2 combines with J gene TRBJ1-2; TRBD1 might be the D (5 bases). Sequences were derived from PBMCs, sampled around atezolizumab (anti-PD-L1) treatment. The sequence derives from a man between 60 and 70 years old with urothelial cancer. CDR3 in DNA: TGTGCCAGCAGCTCGGAGGGGATCAACTATGGCTACACCTTC. It is translated as CASSSEGINYGYTF. Together with reference TRBV7-2 and TRBJ1-2, the CDR3 gives the full variable domain: GAGVSQSPSNKVTEKGKDVELRCDPISGHTALYWYRQSLGQGLEFLIYFQGNSAPDKSGLPSDRFSAERTGGSVSTLTIQRTQQEDSAVYLCASSSEGINYGYTFGSGTRLTVV.